The clone carrying this T cell receptor (beta chain) was counted between two and nine times. Antigen: not known. This specimen comes from a study of T-cell memory formation after mild COVID-19. Looking at the study overall: Clustering of TCRs was largely donor specific.

Looked up from germline, CDR1 is GTSNPN and CDR2 is SVGIG (reference sequence). The CDR3 is 14 residues long. The trim removed 2 bases at V and 10 bases at J, leaving 6 bases unmatched. Findings and limits, study-wide: Shrinking CD4+ clones resided mostly in CM and EM, and CD8+ ones in EMRA.

One entry per CDR3 protein, called by TCRdb with MiXCR from the 5' RACE reads. The sample consists of hundreds of thousands of distinct CDR3 sequences, nearly 25% of them appearing once. The material sequenced was PBMCs or a T cell subset sorted from them (not recorded which). The sequence was obtained from an adult woman who had mild COVID-19 (a few samples of this study predate the infection). Cell type and time point are not known. This rearrangement joins TRBV30 to TRBJ2-1, with TRBD1 matching 12 bases. The DNA of the CDR3 is TGTGCCTGGAGTCGGGGACAGGGGGCGAACGAGCAGTTCTTC. As protein: CAWSRGQGANEQFF.